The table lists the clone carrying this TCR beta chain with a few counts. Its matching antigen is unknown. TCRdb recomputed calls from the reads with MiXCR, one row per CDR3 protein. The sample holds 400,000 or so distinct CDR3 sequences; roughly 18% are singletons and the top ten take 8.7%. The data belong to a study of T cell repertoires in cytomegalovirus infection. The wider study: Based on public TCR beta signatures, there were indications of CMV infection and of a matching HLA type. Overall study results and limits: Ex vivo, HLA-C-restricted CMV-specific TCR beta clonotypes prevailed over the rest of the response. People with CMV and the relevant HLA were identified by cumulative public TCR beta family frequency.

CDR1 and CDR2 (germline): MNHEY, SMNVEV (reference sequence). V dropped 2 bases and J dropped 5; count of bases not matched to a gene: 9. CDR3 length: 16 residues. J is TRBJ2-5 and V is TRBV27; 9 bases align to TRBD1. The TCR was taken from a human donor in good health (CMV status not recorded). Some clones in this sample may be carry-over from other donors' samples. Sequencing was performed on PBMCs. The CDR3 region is CASSLNGQGLWETQYF. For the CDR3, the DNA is TGTGCCAGCAGTTTAAATGGACAGGGGTTGTGGGAGACCCAGTACTTC.